This T cell receptor beta chain was recorded in a study of blood T cell repertoires in COVID-19. Whole-study context: Collection of acute and convalescent COVID-19 samples took place in the United States, Italy and Spain. Sources were T cells, B-cell-depleted T cells, or PBMCs; the material itself was cDNA or gDNA.

Authors' analysis steps: Nucleated cell counts were estimated from reference gene primer amplification. Sequencing used immunoSEQ multiplex PCR; TCRdb keeps in-frame clones, though not all of them. From that table come the V and J calls and clone size; the DNA was used to work out D and trimming. The profile covers 200,000 to 250,000 clones, with approximately 89% appearing a single time and around 1.5% taken by the ten largest. This clone has only a few counts. V was pared by 2 bases and J by 1 base, with 8 bases between. This CDR3 has 15 amino acids. Germline V lookup: CDR1 MGHRA, CDR2 YSYEKL. The rearrangement links TRBV4-1 to TRBJ1-4, with TRBD1 as a possible D gene (6 bases). The sequenced sample consisted of peripheral blood. The origin of this receptor is a woman in her fifties or sixties who had recovered from COVID-19. This CDR3 is CASSQTRGTNEKLFF. CDR3 nucleotide sequence: TGCGCCAGCAGCCAAACCAGGGGAACTAATGAAAAACTGTTTTTT.